This T cell receptor (beta chain) was captured in a study of cytomegalovirus exposure and HLA in healthy donors. Generated by immunoSEQ multiplex PCR, the TCRdb table keeps only in-frame clones and is missing some. The table lists 82,000 or so clones, 90% to 95% of them singletons, with 0.67% in the top ten. Overall study findings and caveats: There were a few CMV-associated chains whose specificity for CMV antigens was confirmed in vitro. Researchers catalogued approximately 160 TCR beta chains as cytomegalovirus-associated. Whilst most TCR sequences proved rare, a subset of public TCRs occurred across many donors.

As regards this clone: Its target is not known.

The J segment lost 0 bases and the V segment lost 4 bases, leaving 12 bases of the junction unmatched. CDR1 SGHNT and CDR2 YYREEE come from the germline V gene (reference sequence). CDR3 length equals 17 residues. The receptor was derived from a man in his late teens or twenties in good health and CMV-seronegative. Input material: PBMCs. The gene calls are TRBV5-4 and TRBJ2-7; 8 bases map to TRBD1. The CDR3 DNA sequence: TGTGCCAGCAGCCGGACAGGGTACCTCTCGGGCTCCTACGAGCAGTACTTC. This translates into CASSRTGYLSGSYEQYF.